The 25 T cell receptor beta chains below all came from one sample that was sequenced in a study of blood T cell repertoires in COVID-19. Here immunoSEQ multiplex PCR was the method, and the copy in TCRdb shows in-frame clones only, minus some. The table includes about 270,000 clones, about 91% detected once. The sequenced sample consisted of PBMCs or T cells enriched from blood (not recorded which). The receptor set was obtained from a man aged 40-55 years who had been exposed to COVID-19.

J is TRBJ2-6 and V is TRBV7-2; D not resolved. V was cut by 4 bases and J by 0 bases, with 7 bases left in between. The length of the CDR3 is 15 residues. Germline loops: CDR1 SGHTA, CDR2 FQGNSA. The CDR3 is CASSSILSGANVLTF. The CDR3 DNA reads TGTGCCAGCAGCTCAATACTCTCTGGGGCCAACGTCCTGACTTTC. The full variable domain, rest sourced from reference TRBV7-2 and TRBJ2-6, is GAGVSQSPSNKVTEKGKDVELRCDPISGHTALYWYRQSLGQGLEFLIYFQGNSAPDKSGLPSDRFSAERTGGSVSTLTIQRTQQEDSAVYLCASSSILSGANVLTFGAGSRLTVL.

V usage is TRBV27 and J usage is TRBJ2-7, with 7 bases lining up with TRBD1. The CDR3 loop spans 14 amino acids. The germline V gene has CDR1 MNHEY and CDR2 SMNVEV (reference sequence). V lost 5 bases to trimming and J lost 6 bases; unmatched junction nucleotides: 10. The CDR3 loop reads CASSPLTGYGEQYF. CDR3 nucleotides: TGTGCCAGCAGTCCCTTGACAGGGTACGGCGAGCAGTACTTC.

V is TRBV12-3 or TRBV12-4 and J is TRBJ1-2; 10 bases fit TRBD1. Trimming at V came to 6 bases and at J to 6 bases, leaving 4 bases not matched to a gene. The CDR3 totals 13 residues. In nucleotides, the CDR3 is TGTGCCAGCAGGGGACAGGGGAAGCATGGCTACACCTTC. Residues: CASRGQGKHGYTF.

The V and J genes are TRBV27 and TRBJ1-5, with D uncertain. Germline assignment: CDR1 MNHEY and CDR2 SMNVEV (reference sequence). CDR3 size: 17 residues. Deletions cut 4 bases from V and 0 bases from J, with 16 bases between. CDR3 bases: TGTGCCAGCAGTTCAACCCCAGTGGGCTATAGCAATCAGCCCCAGCATTTT. It encodes CASSSTPVGYSNQPQHF.

V is TRBV10-3 and J is TRBJ1-2; 8 positions match TRBD1. Germline V gene lookup returns CDR1 ENHRY and CDR2 SYGVKD. J gave up 6 bases and V 2 bases, and 8 bases lay outside the gene matches. CDR3 length equals 15 residues. For the CDR3, the DNA is TGTGCCATCAGTGAGCGCCAGGGGGCGGGAAATGGCTACACCTTC. Translation gives CAISERQGAGNGYTF.

The chain carries TRBV5-1 and TRBJ1-2; D is unresolved. V dropped 0 bases and J dropped 8 bases, with 8 bases sitting between them. Looked up from germline, CDR1 is SGHRS and CDR2 is YFSETQ. The CDR3 runs to 12 residues. This chain's CDR3 is CASSLAGRGYTF. DNA for the CDR3: TGCGCCAGCAGCTTGGCCGGTCGCGGCTACACCTTC.

The V and J genes are TRBV15 and TRBJ1-5; possible D gene TRBD1, 6 bases. The length of the CDR3 is 13 residues. Germline assignment: CDR1 LNHNV and CDR2 YYDKDF (reference sequence). Trimming took off 4 bases at V and 4 bases at J, with 8 bases between the two ends. For the CDR3, the DNA is TGTGCCACCAGCATAGGGGGTAATCAGCCCCAGCATTTT. Encoded protein: CATSIGGNQPQHF. Variable domain in full (rest from reference TRBV15 and TRBJ1-5): DAMVIQNPRYQVTQFGKPVTLSCSQTLNHNVMYWYQQKSSQAPKLLFHYYDKDFNNEADTPDNFQSRRPNTSFCFLDIRSPGLGDTAMYLCATSIGGNQPQHFGDGTRLSIL.

V and J are TRBV27 and TRBJ1-2; possibly TRBD1 for D (5 bases). Trimming shortened V by 6 bases and J by 6 bases, and 23 bases separated the two germline ends. The CDR3 extends over 16 amino acids. Germline lookup yields CDR1 MNHEY and CDR2 SMNVEV (reference sequence). The CDR3 region is CASSPRWVEGEHGYTF. Here the CDR3 DNA reads TGTGCCAGCAGCCCGAGGTGGGTGGAAGGGGAACATGGCTACACCTTC.

The chain is built from TRBV7-3 and TRBJ2-1; D gene ambiguous. V shed 5 bases and J shed 0 bases, with 11 bases lying between them. CDR1 and CDR2 from the germline V gene are SGHTA and FQGTGA. CDR3 length equals 15 residues. The CDR3 region has the DNA TGTGCCAGCAGCCCTGGCCACAGCTCCTACAATGAGCAGTTCTTC. Protein: CASSPGHSSYNEQFF. The full variable domain, its missing parts supplied by reference TRBV7-3 and TRBJ2-1, is GAGVSQTPSNKVTEKGKYVELRCDPISGHTALYWYRQSLGQGPEFLIYFQGTGAADDSGLPNDRFFAVRPEGSVSTLKIQRTERGDSAVYLCASSPGHSSYNEQFFGPGTRLTVL.

The chain recombines TRBV27 with TRBJ1-2; perhaps TRBD1 as D (5 bases). The V end was cut by 6 bases, the J end by 2 bases, with 19 bases between. Germline CDR1 is MNHEY and CDR2 is SMNVEV (reference sequence). The CDR3 extends over 16 amino acids. The DNA for the CDR3 is TGTGCCAGCAGATCCCAGGGAGGGAGGGAAAACTATGGCTACACCTTC. Residues: CASRSQGGRENYGYTF.

The V gene is TRBV19, the J gene TRBJ2-6; D gene uncertain. The V end lost 3 bases, the J end lost 0 bases, and 12 bases lay between the germline ends. Germline CDR1 reads LNHDA; CDR2 reads SQIVND (reference sequence). The CDR3 loop spans 17 amino acids. The CDR3 region has the DNA TGTGCCAGTAGTATCATGTCACAGCACTCTGGGGCCAACGTCCTGACTTTC. This sequence encodes CASSIMSQHSGANVLTF.

This chain uses TRBV19 with TRBJ2-5; possibly TRBD1 for D (5 bases). From germline, CDR1 is LNHDA and CDR2 SQIVND (reference sequence). This CDR3 is 14 amino acids long. The V end was cut by 5 bases, the J end by 3 bases, with 13 bases between. CDR3 coding DNA: TGTGCCAGTAGTCAGTTTGGCAGGGAAGAGACCCAGTACTTC. This codes for CASSQFGREETQYF.

The V and J genes are TRBV3-1 (or the pseudogene TRBV3-2) and TRBJ1-2, with a possible D match to TRBD1 (6 bases). The CDR3 spans 12 residues. V lost 1 base and J lost 8, with 8 bases in between. Germline assignment: CDR1 LGHDT and CDR2 YNNKEL (reference sequence). The CDR3 spells CASSQGRGGYTF. The CDR3 DNA reads TGTGCCAGCAGCCAAGGCAGGGGCGGCTACACCTTC.

Only one count was recorded for this clone. The gene calls are TRBV19 and TRBJ2-6; 9 bases fit TRBD1. The CDR3 totals 17 residues. The germline CDR1 and CDR2 sequences are LNHDA and SQIVND (reference sequence). The V segment lost 3 bases and the J segment 0 bases; nucleotides outside the gene matches: 3. CDR3 sequence reads: CASSIRQGDSGANVLTF. The CDR3 DNA sequence: TGTGCCAGTAGTATCCGACAGGGGGACTCTGGGGCCAACGTCCTGACTTTC.

The rearrangement links TRBV5-5 to TRBJ2-5; 8 bases map to TRBD2. The V segment lost 5 bases and the J segment 0 bases; nucleotides outside the gene matches: 12. From germline, CDR1 is SGHKS and CDR2 YYEKEE (reference sequence). The CDR3 is made up of 17 amino acids. The CDR3, as DNA: TGTGCCAGCAGTGCCGGACTAGCAGCTTGGTACCAAGAGACCCAGTACTTC. Amino acids: CASSAGLAAWYQETQYF.

The V gene is TRBV19, the J gene TRBJ2-1; no reliable D call. The V and J ends lost 1 base and 8 bases respectively, with 9 bases between them. The CDR3 runs 13 residues. Germline assignment: CDR1 LNHDA and CDR2 SQIVND (reference sequence). The CDR3, as DNA: TGTGCCAGTAGTATAGGAGCCCCCCATGAGCAGTTCTTC. Translated, it gives CASSIGAPHEQFF.

The gene calls are TRBV19 and TRBJ1-1, with D perhaps TRBD1 (6 bases). This CDR3 has 14 residues. Germline loops: CDR1 LNHDA, CDR2 SQIVND (reference sequence). V was cut by 3 bases and J by 1 base, with 9 bases left in between. Written as DNA, the CDR3 is TGTGCCAGTAGTATCGGACAGCCGAACACTGAAGCTTTCTTT. It yields the protein CASSIGQPNTEAFF.

The gene calls are TRBV10-3 and TRBJ1-2; D is perhaps TRBD1 (6 bases). The CDR3 runs 12 residues. From germline, CDR1 is ENHRY and CDR2 SYGVKD. Trimming pared 7 bases from V and 4 bases from J, leaving 10 bases between. The CDR3 bases are TGTGCCATCAAACAGGGTAGCTATGGCTACACCTTC. This sequence encodes CAIKQGSYGYTF.

CDR3 sequence: CASSEVRAGEQFF. The CDR3 DNA sequence: TGTGCCAGCAGTGAGGTCAGGGCCGGCGAGCAGTTCTTC. The rearrangement uses TRBV6-4 and TRBJ2-1, with a possible D match to TRBD1 (5 bases). CDR1 is MRHNA, CDR2 SNTAGT, per germline. The CDR3 runs to 13 residues. Between the trimmed V and J ends, which lost 3 bases and 10 bases, there was a span of 13 bases.

This sequence joins TRBV11-2 and TRBJ2-1, with 7 bases lining up with TRBD2. This CDR3 has 16 residues. The V and J ends lost 4 bases and 10 bases, in that order; junction bases with no gene match: 16. Germline V gene sequence: CDR1 SGHAT, CDR2 FQNNGV. The CDR3 region is CASSSPRAGVRREQFF. The CDR3 nucleotides read TGTGCCAGCAGCTCGCCTCGGGCGGGAGTAAGGAGGGAGCAGTTCTTC.

The chain links TRBV5-4 to TRBJ1-6; 10 bases are shared with TRBD1. Germline V lookup: CDR1 SGHNT, CDR2 YYREEE (reference sequence). Unmatched junction bases numbered 2, after V lost 5 bases and J lost 9 bases. This CDR3 has 13 amino acids. CDR3 DNA sequence: TGTGCCAGCAGTTGGGACAGGGGTTCACCCCTCCACTTT. Protein: CASSWDRGSPLHF.

The V and J genes are TRBV6-5 and TRBJ2-6, with TRBD1 matching 8 bases. CDR1 MNHEY and CDR2 SVGAGI come from the germline V gene. CDR3 length equals 14 residues. Trimming cost V 6 bases and J 2 bases; bases outside gene matches: 0. Here the CDR3 reads CASRDRAGANVLTF. Written as DNA, the CDR3 is TGTGCCAGCAGGGACAGGGCTGGGGCCAACGTCCTGACTTTC.

The chain employs TRBV28 and TRBJ2-3, with D possibly matching TRBD1 (5 bases). CDR1 and CDR2 from the germline V gene are MDHEN and SYDVKM. V was clipped by 4 bases and J by 0 bases, with 17 bases between them. The CDR3 spans 17 residues. Here the CDR3 DNA reads TGTGCCAGCAGTTCCGCCCCGCCAGGGTATAGCACAGATACGCAGTATTTT. It specifies CASSSAPPGYSTDTQYF.

The chain has TRBV5-1 and TRBJ1-1; TRBD1 matches at 9 bases. Trimming took 4 bases from V and 4 from J; bases not matched to a gene: 5. Germline assignment: CDR1 SGHRS and CDR2 YFSETQ. The CDR3 has 14 residues. Written as DNA, the CDR3 is TGCGCCAGCAGCATGCTGACAGGGGGCACTGAAGCTTTCTTT. As protein: CASSMLTGGTEAFF. Supplemented by reference TRBV5-1 and TRBJ1-1, the full variable domain reads KAGVTQTPRYLIKTRGQQVTLSCSPISGHRSVSWYQQTPGQGLQFLFEYFSETQRNKGNFPGRFSGRQFSNSRSEMNVSTLELGDSALYLCASSMLTGGTEAFFGQGTRLTVV.

V gene TRBV14 combines with J gene TRBJ2-4; D gene unclear. The CDR3 is 15 amino acids. CDR1 and CDR2 from the germline V gene are SGHDN and FVKESK. V was pared by 0 bases and J by 9 bases, with 15 bases between. The chain's CDR3 is CASSQDHSEFGIQYF. The CDR3 bases are TGTGCCAGCAGCCAAGATCACAGTGAGTTCGGCATTCAGTACTTC.